This T cell receptor (beta chain) was captured in a study of shared clonotypes between healthy human individuals. Notes on the study in general: Compared with clonotypes that all four donors shared, non-shared clonotypes had lower generation probabilities.

V was shortened by 0 bases and J by 5 bases, with 15 bases between the two germline ends. The CDR3 extends over 16 amino acids. CDR1 and CDR2 from the germline V gene are SGDLS and YYNGEE. Profiled with immunoSEQ multiplex PCR; TCRdb holds only in-frame clones, not every one. The table records some 200,000 clones, approximately 62% of them present only once. Remarks on this clone: Its target is unknown.

This chain joins TRBV9 and TRBJ2-1; D is uncertain. The receptor was isolated from a man aged 30 to 45 in good health. The sequencing input was memory CD4+ T cells sorted from blood. Subset meaning: CD45RA-negative fraction. The CDR3 reads CASSVERGDCHNEQFF. CDR3 in DNA: TGTGCCAGCAGCGTAGAGAGAGGAGATTGTCACAATGAGCAGTTCTTC. The variable domain in full, completed from reference TRBV9 and TRBJ2-1, reads DSGVTQTPKHLITATGQRVTLRCSPRSGDLSVYWYQQSLDQGLQFLIQYYNGEERAKGNILERFSAQQFPDLHSELNLSSLELGDSALYFCASSVERGDCHNEQFFGPGTRLTVL.